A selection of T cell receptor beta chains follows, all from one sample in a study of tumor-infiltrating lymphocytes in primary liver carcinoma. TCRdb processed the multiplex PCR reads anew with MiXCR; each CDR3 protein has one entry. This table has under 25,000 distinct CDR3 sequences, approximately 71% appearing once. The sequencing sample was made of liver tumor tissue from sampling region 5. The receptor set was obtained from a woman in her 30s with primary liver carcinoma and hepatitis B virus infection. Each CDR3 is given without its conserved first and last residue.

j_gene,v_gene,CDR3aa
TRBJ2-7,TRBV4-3,TRSHDRWTGREQY
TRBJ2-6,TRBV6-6,ASFLGRGRGNVLT
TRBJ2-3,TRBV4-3,ASHQSVWLCDPDGTQY
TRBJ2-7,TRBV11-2,ASSLSVGLVGGGYEQY
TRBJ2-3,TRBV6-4,ASSAVAGATDTQY
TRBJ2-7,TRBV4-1,ASNQLGPASPTYEQY
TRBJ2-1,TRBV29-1,SAATGVCFNEQF
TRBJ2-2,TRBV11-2,ASNSTRSGRSWELF
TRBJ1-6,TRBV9,ASSLAADPYDSPLH
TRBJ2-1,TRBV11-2,ASSLLERANVEQF
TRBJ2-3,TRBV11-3,ASSSGSGRGTDAQY
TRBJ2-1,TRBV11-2,ANSSRPSWGEQF
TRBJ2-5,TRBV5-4,AGSPGQGAEETQY
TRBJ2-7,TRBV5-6,ASSLPAIRNEQY
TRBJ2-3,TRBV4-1,TSSLLGMVVEDSDTQY
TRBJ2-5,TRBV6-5,ASNTGRGLTQY
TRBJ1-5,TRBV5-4,ASSLEEGTGNLPQH
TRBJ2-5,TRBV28,AGTFSPFWETQY